This entry is about one T cell receptor (beta chain). These data originate in a study of T-cell reconstitution after alpha-beta-depleted transplantation in children. Germline assignment: CDR1 SGHKS and CDR2 YYEKEE (reference sequence). The CDR3 has 14 residues. Trimming stripped 0 bases from V and 3 bases from J, with 9 bases between. The library targeted TCRbeta and was prepared with unique molecular identifiers. Each CDR3 protein is one row after TCRdb ran MiXCR on the PCR reads. The table has under 450,000 distinct CDR3 sequences, roughly 13% seen once; the top ten hold approximately 4.3%. This sequence joins TRBV5-5 and TRBJ2-5; D is perhaps TRBD1 or TRBD2 (6 bases each). This receptor was identified in a human donor who donated a stem cell graft to a child with Fanconi anemia. The sample was PBMCs, taken from the stem cell graft. CDR3 region: CASSLAGGEETQYF. The DNA of the CDR3 is TGTGCCAGCAGCTTGGCCGGGGGCGAAGAGACCCAGTACTTC.